Listed below are T cell receptor beta chains from one sample, sequenced in a study of glioma-infiltrating T cells. TCRdb reprocessed the multiplex PCR reads with MiXCR, giving one entry per CDR3 protein. The sample lists 300,000 to 450,000 distinct CDR3 sequences, roughly two fifths seen once, with about 12% in the top ten. The sequencing input was glioma tissue, nonneoplastic brain tissue, or PBMCs (not recorded which). The receptor set was obtained from a human donor with low-grade glioma or glioblastoma, undergoing nonglioma brain surgery, or in good health (not recorded which). The CDR3 runs from the conserved cysteine through the conserved F or W. The order of the fields is D gene, clone size, J gene, V gene, CDR3 DNA, CDR3 protein. A D gene is named only where the DNA matches it firmly. Size is stated for part of the rows, as once, few or many counts, or as a class when the clone is expanded.

.,few,TRBJ2-3,TRBV4-1,TGCGCCAGCAGCCAAGGAGCTAGGGGCAGAACAGATACGCAGTATTTT,CASSQGARGRTDTQYF
.,.,TRBJ1-2,TRBV7-2,TGTGCCAGCAGGTTTCGCGCGGGTAACTATGGCTACACCTTC,CASRFRAGNYGYTF
.,.,TRBJ1-1,TRBV19,TGTGCCAGTAGTATGAATGGGGCGGGGGACACTGAAGCTTTCTTT,CASSMNGAGDTEAFF
TRBD1,.,TRBJ2-1,TRBV7-6,TGTGCCAGCAGCTTCGGACAGGGGTCGGATGAGCAGTTCTTC,CASSFGQGSDEQFF
.,.,TRBJ2-2,TRBV29-1,TGCAGCGTCCTGGCCCTAGGTGCCGGGGAGCTGTTTTTT,CSVLALGAGELFF
.,.,TRBJ2-7,TRBV18,TGTGCCAGCTCACCGCCCACGGACAAATACGAGCAGTACTTC,CASSPPTDKYEQYF
TRBD1,.,TRBJ1-1,TRBV20-1,TGCAGTGCTCAGAACAGGGGGCCCTACACTGAAGCTTTCTTT,CSAQNRGPYTEAFF
TRBD1,few,TRBJ2-3,TRBV4-1,TGCGCCAGCAATCGGGGACAGGGCAGCACAGATACGCAGTATTTT,CASNRGQGSTDTQYF
TRBD1,.,TRBJ1-5,TRBV2,TGTGCCAGCAGCCGGAGGTGGGACAGGGCGACGGTGGGGGATCAGCCCCAGCACTTT,CASSRRWDRATVGDQPQHF
TRBD2,many,TRBJ2-7,TRBV27,TGTGCCAGCAGTCCCGGGACTAGCGGGAGGTACGAGCAGTACTTC,CASSPGTSGRYEQYF
.,many,TRBJ1-1,TRBV20-1,TGCAGTGCTAGCCTAGGCGGGGCTGAAGCTTTCTTT,CSASLGGAEAFF
TRBD2,many,TRBJ2-7,TRBV6-1,TGTGCCAGCAGTTCCCCCGGGACTAGCGGGAGGGCCCCCTACGAGCAGTACTTC,CASSSPGTSGRAPYEQYF
.,.,TRBJ2-5,TRBV4-1,TGCGCCAGCAGCCAAGCCGGGACAAGACAAGAGACCCAGTACTTC,CASSQAGTRQETQYF
TRBD2,.,TRBJ2-1,TRBV6-4,TGTGCCAGCAGTCCATCTCTGGGACTAGCGGGAGGTCCGAGTCAGTTCTTC,CASSPSLGLAGGPSQFF
TRBD2,.,TRBJ2-3,TRBV18,TGTGCCAGCTCACCACTAGCGGGATCCACAGATACGCAGTATTTT,CASSPLAGSTDTQYF
TRBD1,.,TRBJ2-7,TRBV20-1,TGCAGTGCTAGAGTGGGACAGAGCTACGAGCAGTACTTC,CSARVGQSYEQYF
.,.,TRBJ2-7,TRBV19,TGTGCCAGTAGTTCTTGGGGACTCCCCGAGCAGTACTTC,CASSSWGLPEQYF
.,many,TRBJ2-1,TRBV20-1,TGCAGTGCTAGAGACCCCTCTCAGAGTTGGACAGTCAGTGAGCAGTTCTTC,CSARDPSQSWTVSEQFF
.,many,TRBJ2-1,TRBV28,TGTGCCACGGCGGGTTCCTACAATGAGCAGTTCTTC,CATAGSYNEQFF
.,.,TRBJ1-1,TRBV3-1,TGTGCCAGCAGCCAAGATCTCCTGAACACTGAAGCTTTCTTT,CASSQDLLNTEAFF